These 11 T cell receptor beta chains were sequenced from one sample in a study of regulatory T cells in long-lasting Graves disease. Building of the TCR beta libraries involved iRepertoire HTBI primers and Arm-PCR of CDR3 regions. TCRdb used MiXCR to reprocess the multiplex PCR reads, holding one entry per CDR3 protein. The sample consists of roughly 490,000 distinct CDR3 sequences, roughly 22% of them appearing once. Time point described: persistent/refractory GD, antithyroid drugs over 5 years with positive TRAb. Extracted RNA from PBMCs served as the source of the TCR library. Source: peripheral blood mononuclear cells (PBMCs), taken when the disease was refractory, from a patient treated with antithyroid drugs. The receptors here all came from a female donor with Graves disease.

This clonotype has just a few counts. V gene TRBV11-2 combines with J gene TRBJ1-6, with 10 bases matching TRBD1. CDR3 length: 17 amino acids. Germline V lookup: CDR1 SGHAT, CDR2 FQNNGV. With V trimmed by 5 bases and J by 10 bases, 14 bases remained unmatched. The CDR3 sequence is CASSAGTGASSGSPLHF. In DNA, the CDR3 is TGTGCCAGCAGCGCAGGGACAGGGGCTTCTAGTGGCTCACCCCTCCACTTT. Variable domain in full (rest from reference TRBV11-2 and TRBJ1-6): EAGVAQSPRYKIIEKRQSVAFWCNPISGHATLYWYQQILGQGPKLLIQFQNNGVVDDSQLPKDRFSAERLKGVDSTLKIQPAKLEDSAVYLCASSAGTGASSGSPLHFGNGTRLTVT.

This clonotype came up many times. The chain combines TRBV18 with TRBJ1-1; tentative D call: TRBD1 (6 bases). Germline CDR1 is KGHSH and CDR2 is LQKENI. V was cut by 3 bases and J by 0 bases, with 8 bases left in between. The CDR3 has 14 amino acids. CDR3 residues: CASSPPGVNTEAFF. In nucleotides, the CDR3 is TGTGCCAGCTCACCTCCAGGGGTGAACACTGAAGCTTTCTTT.

This clonotype was observed at least ten times. This sequence joins TRBV12-3 or TRBV12-4 and TRBJ2-5; D gene uncertain. V was cut by 6 bases and J by 5 bases, with 13 bases left in between. The CDR3 has 13 residues. For the CDR3, the DNA is TGTGCCAGCAGATCAGACCGGCGGGAGACCCAGTACTTC. It specifies CASRSDRRETQYF.

This clonotype showed up just a few times. The chain carries TRBV30 and TRBJ1-5; 8 positions match TRBD1. Germline V gene data show CDR1 as GTSNPN and CDR2 as SVGIG (reference sequence). V lost 3 bases to trimming and J lost 3 bases; unmatched junction nucleotides: 4. The CDR3 is made up of 14 amino acids. DNA for the CDR3: TGTGCCTGGAGACAGGGGGAAGACAATCAGCCCCAGCATTTT. It specifies CAWRQGEDNQPQHF.

The chain carries TRBV7-8 and TRBJ1-5; unclear D gene. Germline V CDR1 and CDR2: SGHVS, FQNEAQ. Trimming left V 1 base short and J 5 bases short, with 6 bases between. The CDR3 has 13 residues. CDR3 nucleotides: TGTGCCAGCAGCTTAGGTGGGCATCAGCCCCAGCATTTT. Its protein product is CASSLGGHQPQHF. The whole variable domain, remainder taken from reference TRBV7-8 and TRBJ1-5, is GAGVSQSPRYKVAKRGQDVALRCDPISGHVSLFWYQQALGQGPEFLTYFQNEAQLDKSGLPSDRFFAERPEGSVSTLKIQRTQQEDSAVYLCASSLGGHQPQHFGDGTRLSIL.

This clonotype has just a few counts. The chain joins TRBV12-3 or TRBV12-4 to TRBJ2-1; D ambiguous. The CDR3 extends over 15 amino acids. V was cut by 3 bases and J by 7 bases, with 16 bases left in between. In DNA form, the CDR3 reads TGTGCCAGCAGTTTCACGCGACTGGCTCGGAATGAGCAGTTCTTC. Protein sequence: CASSFTRLARNEQFF.

The chain links TRBV7-2 to TRBJ2-2; no firm D call. Germline V gene lookup returns CDR1 SGHTA and CDR2 FQGNSA. V lost 5 bases and J lost 6, with 10 bases in between. The CDR3 loop spans 13 amino acids. This CDR3 reads CASSDDSAGELFF. DNA for the CDR3: TGTGCCAGCAGCGACGATTCCGCCGGGGAGCTGTTTTTT.

This clonotype has ten or more counts. CDR3 coding DNA: TGTGCCAGCAGGCAGCCAGGAGGGACTAATGAAAAACTGTTTTTT. It specifies CASRQPGGTNEKLFF. The V call is TRBV28, the J call TRBJ1-4; D remains ambiguous. CDR3 length: 15 amino acids. CDR1 and CDR2 from the germline V gene are MDHEN and SYDVKM. V lost 6 bases and J lost 2, with 13 bases in between.

This CDR3 reads CASSASGTVLAPSGNTIYF. The CDR3 DNA reads TGTGCCAGCAGTGCTTCCGGGACAGTCCTTGCCCCCTCTGGAAACACCATATATTTT. The V gene is TRBV25-1, the J gene TRBJ1-3, with 7 bases identical to TRBD1. Germline CDR1 MGHDK, CDR2 SYGVNS. The CDR3 runs to 19 residues. Trimming took 4 bases from V and 0 from J; bases not matched to a gene: 15.

Points on this clonotype: One junction end does not reproduce the germline sequence, and a read error may be involved. The genes are TRBV12-3 or TRBV12-4 and TRBJ1-5, with D unresolved. The length of the CDR3 is 16 residues. The CDR3 here is CTSSLQGSYSNQPQHF. CDR3 sequence (DNA): TGTACCAGCAGTTTACAAGGCAGCTATAGCAATCAGCCCCAGCACTTT.

The rearrangement links TRBV9 to TRBJ1-6; 7 bases agree with TRBD1. Looked up from germline, CDR1 is SGDLS and CDR2 is YYNGEE. This CDR3 spans 16 amino acids. V gave up 2 bases and J gave up 0 bases; unmatched junction bases: 2. Here the CDR3 reads CASSVGDSSYNSPLHF. Written as DNA, the CDR3 is TGTGCCAGCAGCGTGGGGGACAGCTCCTATAATTCACCCCTCCACTTT.